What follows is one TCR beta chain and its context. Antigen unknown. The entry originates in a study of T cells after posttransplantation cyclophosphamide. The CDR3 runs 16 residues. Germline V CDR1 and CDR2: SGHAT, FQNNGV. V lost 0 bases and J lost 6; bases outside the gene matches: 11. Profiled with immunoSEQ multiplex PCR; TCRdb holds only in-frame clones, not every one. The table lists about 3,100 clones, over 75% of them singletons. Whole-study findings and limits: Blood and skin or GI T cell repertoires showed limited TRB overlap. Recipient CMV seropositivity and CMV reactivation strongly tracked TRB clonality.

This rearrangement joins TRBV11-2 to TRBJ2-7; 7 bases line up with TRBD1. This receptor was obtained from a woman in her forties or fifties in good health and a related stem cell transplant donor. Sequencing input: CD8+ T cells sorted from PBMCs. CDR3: CASSLDEGAYLGEQYF. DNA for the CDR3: TGTGCCAGCAGCTTAGATGAGGGGGCGTATCTGGGCGAGCAGTACTTC. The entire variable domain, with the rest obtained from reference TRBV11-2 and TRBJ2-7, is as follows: EAGVAQSPRYKIIEKRQSVAFWCNPISGHATLYWYQQILGQGPKLLIQFQNNGVVDDSQLPKDRFSAERLKGVDSTLKIQPAKLEDSAVYLCASSLDEGAYLGEQYFGPGTRLTVT.